Following are 18 T cell receptor beta chains from one sample sequenced in a study of T cell repertoires in cytomegalovirus infection. One entry per CDR3 protein results from TCRdb running MiXCR on the reads. Here the sample spans hundreds of thousands of distinct CDR3 sequences, 25% to 40% being singletons. Antigens of these TCRs are unknown. The material sequenced was cultured CD8+ T cells from PBMCs, taken from culture after CMV antigen stimulation. These receptors were obtained from a human donor in good health (CMV status not recorded). Some clones in this sample may be carry-over from other donors' samples.

The V gene is TRBV7-9, the J gene TRBJ2-1; TRBD1 or TRBD2 may be the D gene (5 bases each). This CDR3 comprises 15 residues. V lost 4 bases, J lost 2 bases, and 12 bases lay in between. Looked up from germline, CDR1 is SEHNR and CDR2 is FQNEAQ (reference sequence). CDR3 DNA sequence: TGTGCCAGCAGCTCGGGACCGCCACCCTACAATGAGCAGTTCTTC. Protein sequence: CASSSGPPPYNEQFF.

This clonotype has a handful of counts. J is TRBJ2-5 and V is TRBV7-7, with D perhaps TRBD2 (5 bases). Germline V gene lookup returns CDR1 SSHAT and CDR2 FNYEAQ (reference sequence). The CDR3 covers 14 residues. Trimming took off 11 bases at V and 5 bases at J, with 21 bases between the two ends. The CDR3 here is CALGEGFTLETQYF. The CDR3 DNA sequence: TGTGCCCTAGGTGAGGGATTCACGTTGGAGACCCAGTACTTC.

This chain links TRBV11-2 with TRBJ1-2; 11 positions agree with TRBD1. Germline values: CDR1 SGHAT, CDR2 FQNNGV. The CDR3 has 18 amino acids. Trimming at V came to 4 bases and at J to 1 base, leaving 11 bases not matched to a gene. The DNA for the CDR3 is TGTGCCAGCAGCTCCACTCGAGTGGGGACAGGGGGTAACTATGGCTACACCTTC. Translated, it gives CASSSTRVGTGGNYGYTF.

The table lists this clonotype with many counts. The genes are TRBV7-6 and TRBJ1-5; D may be TRBD1 (5 bases). Trimming stripped 2 bases from V and 3 bases from J, with 11 bases between. Germline values: CDR1 SGHVS, CDR2 FNYEAQ. The CDR3 sequence is 15 residues long. The CDR3 DNA is TGTGCCAGCAGCTTAAATACGGGGCCCAATCAGCCCCAGCATTTT. It is translated as CASSLNTGPNQPQHF.

This clonotype has just a few counts. The rearrangement uses TRBV4-1 and TRBJ2-7, with D perhaps assigned TRBD1 or TRBD2 (5 bases each). Germline CDR1 MGHRA, CDR2 YSYEKL. V was clipped by 3 bases and J by 6 bases, with 12 bases between them. The CDR3 extends over 13 amino acids. For the CDR3, the DNA is TGCGCCAGCAGCCAGGTTGGGGGAGCCGAGCAGTACGTC. Its protein product is CASSQVGGAEQYV.

This clonotype was recorded at least ten times. V is TRBV7-9 and J is TRBJ2-1, with D possibly being TRBD1 (6 bases). Looked up from germline, CDR1 is SEHNR and CDR2 is FQNEAQ (reference sequence). Trimming removed 4 bases from V and 10 bases from J, with 8 bases in between. The CDR3 length is 11 residues. CDR3 DNA: TGTGCCAGCAGCTACAGGGACGAGCAGTTCTTC. Translated: CASSYRDEQFF. Together with reference TRBV7-9 and TRBJ2-1, the CDR3 gives the full variable domain: DTGVSQNPRHKITKRGQNVTFRCDPISEHNRLYWYRQTLGQGPEFLTYFQNEAQLEKSRLLSDRFSAERPKGSFSTLEIQRTEQGDSAMYLCASSYRDEQFFGPGTRLTVL.

The V and J genes are TRBV12-3 or TRBV12-4 and TRBJ1-6; D may be TRBD1 (5 bases). The CDR3 consists of 14 residues. The ends were cut back, 3 bases at V and 10 bases at J, with 13 bases in the middle. CDR3 DNA: TGTGCCAGCAGTTTGGGGGTAATTGGATCACCCCTCCACTTT. Its translation: CASSLGVIGSPLHF.

The chain employs TRBV2 and TRBJ1-1, with unresolved D. The CDR3 length is 15 residues. Germline CDR1 reads SNHLY; CDR2 reads FYNNEI. Trimming shortened V by 6 bases and J by 11 bases, and 25 bases separated the two germline ends. The CDR3 DNA is TGTGCCAGCAGCGCCACCGGGAGCCAACTTGATTTGGCTTTCTTT. This codes for CASSATGSQLDLAFF.

The chain joins TRBV7-2 to TRBJ2-5, with 10 bases aligning to TRBD2. In germline, CDR1 is SGHTA, CDR2 FQGNSA. The CDR3 is made up of 18 amino acids. V was clipped by 1 base and J by 0 bases; unmatched bases: 8. CDR3 amino acids: CASSLVLAGGGDQETQYF. In DNA, the CDR3 is TGTGCCAGCAGCTTAGTGTTAGCGGGGGGTGGCGACCAAGAGACCCAGTACTTC.

This sequence joins TRBV11-2 and TRBJ2-2; no clear D gene. CDR3 length equals 13 residues. The germline V gene has CDR1 SGHAT and CDR2 FQNNGV. V shed 10 bases and J shed 2 bases, with 11 bases lying between them. The chain's CDR3 is CANRRENTGELFF. The DNA for the CDR3 is TGTGCCAACAGACGAGAAAACACCGGGGAGCTGTTTTTT.

This clonotype was found a few times. The genes are TRBV12-3 or TRBV12-4 and TRBJ2-2; 9 nucleotides match TRBD1. The V and J ends lost 6 bases and 6 bases, in that order; junction bases with no gene match: 8. The CDR3 is 15 residues long. The CDR3 bases are TGTGCCAGCAGAAACGACAGGGGGTGGGCCGGGGAGCTGTTTTTT. Translation gives CASRNDRGWAGELFF.

This clonotype showed up many times. The chain employs TRBV7-2 and TRBJ1-1; tentative D call: TRBD1 (6 bases). This CDR3 is built from 14 residues. Trimming shortened V by 1 base and J by 11 bases, and 17 bases separated the two germline ends. Germline values: CDR1 SGHTA, CDR2 FQGNSA. The CDR3 spells CASSLDLSQGRAFF. The DNA of the CDR3 is TGTGCCAGCAGCTTAGACCTTTCACAGGGACGCGCTTTCTTT.

This chain uses TRBV7-2 with TRBJ1-4; D gene uncertain. CDR3 length: 15 residues. CDR1 is SGHTA and CDR2 is FQGNSA in the germline V gene. The V and J ends lost 5 bases and 7 bases respectively, with 17 bases between them. The CDR3, as DNA: TGTGCCAGCAGCCCGGGATCCTATCTCCGTGAAAAACTGTTTTTT. As protein: CASSPGSYLREKLFF.

The V and J genes are TRBV5-8 and TRBJ1-5; D call uncertain. The CDR3 is 15 amino acids. The germline CDR1 and CDR2 sequences are SGHTS and YDEGEE. Trimming cost V 2 bases and J 7 bases, with 16 bases left between them. The CDR3 sequence: CASSFRPGTRQPQHF. The CDR3 DNA sequence: TGTGCCAGCAGCTTTCGCCCGGGAACCCGACAGCCCCAGCATTTT.

This chain links TRBV12-3 or TRBV12-4 with TRBJ1-1; D not resolved. This CDR3 is 15 amino acids long. With 5 bases removed from V and 0 bases from J, the gap between germline ends came to 13 bases. Here the CDR3 DNA reads TGTGCCAGCAGTCCGCCGGGCCATATGAACACTGAAGCTTTCTTT. Encoded protein: CASSPPGHMNTEAFF.

The V gene is TRBV24-1, the J gene TRBJ2-1; the D is unclear. The CDR3 length is 14 residues. V dropped 4 bases and J dropped 2 bases, with 8 bases sitting between them. Germline-derived CDR1 and CDR2 are KGHDR and SFDVKD. CDR3 in DNA: TGTGCCACCAGTGAGGACCAGCCCTACAATGAGCAGTTCTTC. Translating gives CATSEDQPYNEQFF.

The CDR3 sequence: CASSPPARGDTDTQYF. The CDR3 DNA sequence: TGTGCCAGCAGCCCGCCGGCACGTGGGGACACAGATACGCAGTATTTT. The chain combines TRBV7-1 with TRBJ2-3; D gene uncertain. TRBV7-1 is identified as an open reading frame with a role that is uncertain. Trimming shortened V by 5 bases and J by 2 bases, and 17 bases separated the two germline ends. This CDR3 has 16 residues.

A single count supports this clonotype. The gene calls are TRBV3-1 and TRBJ1-1; D possibly corresponds to TRBD1 (5 bases). Trimming stripped 1 base from V and 0 bases from J, with 18 bases between. Germline V gene data show CDR1 as LGHDT and CDR2 as YNNKEL (reference sequence). This CDR3 contains 18 residues. The DNA of the CDR3 is TGTGCCAGCAGCCAAGCCCGGGACGGTGAAAGGTTGAACACTGAAGCTTTCTTT. The encoded protein is CASSQARDGERLNTEAFF. The whole variable domain, remainder taken from reference TRBV3-1 and TRBJ1-1, is DTAVSQTPKYLVTQMGNDKSIKCEQNLGHDTMYWYKQDSKKFLKIMFSYNNKELIINETVPNRFSPKSPDKAHLNLHINSLELGDSAVYFCASSQARDGERLNTEAFFGQGTRLTVV.